This record looks at one T cell receptor beta chain sequence and its context. Trimming cost V 1 base and J 4 bases; bases outside gene matches: 11. The CDR3 sequence is 17 residues long. Germline-derived CDR1 and CDR2 are SGHVS and FNYEAQ. The data originate from a study of blood T cell repertoires in COVID-19. About the study: Spain, Italy and the United States supplied samples that represented acute and convalescent COVID-19.

Original processing methods: The assay estimated nucleated cells by amplifying reference gene primers. The method was immunoSEQ multiplex PCR; TCRdb's version includes in-frame clones alone and lacks a portion of them. V, J and clone size are those of that table, while D and trimming were read from the DNA. The data show about 160,000 clones, roughly 85% seen once. The sequence derives from a woman aged 45-59 years with COVID-19, enrolled during active disease. The chain combines TRBV7-6 with TRBJ2-7, with 9 nucleotides matching TRBD1. The source material was peripheral blood. CDR3 protein: CASSLGAPGTGSYEQYF. As DNA, the CDR3 is TGTGCCAGCAGCTTAGGGGCACCCGGGACAGGGTCTTACGAGCAGTACTTC.